One sample yielded the 5 T cell receptor beta chains listed below, sequenced in a study of CD8+ T cells in alopecia areata. It was cDNA, reverse transcribed from extracted RNA, that served as the sequencing template. Using immunoSEQ multiplex PCR, the repertoire was profiled, and TCRdb retains in-frame clones only, with some absent. The sample includes around 140,000 clones, around 47% of them seen just once. Sequencing used CD4+ T cells sorted from blood. These receptors came from a human donor with alopecia areata.

The chain employs TRBV29-1 and TRBJ1-1; TRBD1 matches at 7 bases. Germline V gene sequence: CDR1 SQVTM, CDR2 ANQGSEA. The CDR3 loop spans 14 amino acids. The V segment lost 6 bases and the J segment 2 bases; nucleotides outside the gene matches: 9. The CDR3 DNA follows: TGCAGCGTCGGATTCCGGGACAGTAACACTGAAGCTTTCTTT. Translating it yields CSVGFRDSNTEAFF.

In its sample, this clone was seen a few times. The V call is TRBV14, the J call TRBJ2-7; TRBD1 is a possible D gene (5 bases). CDR1 and CDR2 (germline): SGHDN, FVKESK. Trimming took off 1 base at V and 10 bases at J, with 8 bases between the two ends. The CDR3 runs to 11 residues. The chain's CDR3 is CASSQGDSQYF. In DNA form, the CDR3 reads TGTGCCAGCAGCCAAGGAGACAGTCAGTACTTC.

The rearrangement joins TRBV6-5 to TRBJ2-5; D not certain. CDR1 MNHEY and CDR2 SVGAGI come from the germline V gene. The CDR3 contains 12 residues. The V and J ends lost 6 bases and 1 base respectively, with 6 bases between them. In DNA form, the CDR3 reads TGTGCCAGCAGGGGAAGCCAAGAGACCCAGTACTTC. Encoded protein: CASRGSQETQYF.

The rearrangement joins TRBV4-1 to TRBJ2-2; TRBD2 aligns across 12 bases. V shed 5 bases, J shed 6 bases, and the junction held 7 bases outside the gene matches. Germline V gene data show CDR1 as MGHRA and CDR2 as YSYEKL. This CDR3 has 16 amino acids. The CDR3 DNA reads as TGCGCCAGCAGCTACGGACTAGCGGGATTGGCCGGGGAGCTGTTTTTT. Protein sequence: CASSYGLAGLAGELFF.

Only a few counts were recorded for this clone. The genes are TRBV29-1 and TRBJ2-5, with 7 bases fitting TRBD1. The CDR3 has 13 amino acids. V shed 3 bases and J 5 bases; nucleotides not matched to a gene: 6. Germline V CDR1 and CDR2: SQVTM, ANQGSEA. CDR3 DNA sequence: TGCAGCGTTGACACAGGGGTTCGGGAGACCCAGTACTTC. Its protein product is CSVDTGVRETQYF.